This T cell receptor beta chain emerged from a study of metastatic and nonmetastatic thyroid tumors. Study-wide context: Across peripheral blood and tumor or nodule tissue samples taken from malignant and benign thyroid patients, the repertoires were compared with one another.

Trimming shortened V by 0 bases and J by 7 bases, and 12 bases separated the two germline ends. The germline V gene has CDR1 MNHEY and CDR2 SVGEGT. The CDR3 runs 15 residues. In the study's own analysis: Built for papillary thyroid cancer, a distant-metastasis classifier drew on CDR3 differences across clinicopathological groups. MiXCR re-clonotyped the PCR reads for TCRdb. These V and J calls are TCRdb output, not the study's own analysis. The sample lists 12,000 or so clones, roughly 33% seen once, with 12% in the top ten. Findings and limits, study-wide: It was reportedly found that TCR beta diversity was significantly higher in malignant thyroid tumors than in benign nodules, a difference seen in both blood and tumor samples.

Comment on this clone: Antigen unknown.

Prior to thyroid surgery, none of the patients had received any treatment. Sequencing was done on a sample of tumor tissue. The rearrangement uses TRBV6-2 or TRBV6-3 and TRBJ2-2; D possibly corresponds to TRBD1 (5 bases). The clonotype comes from a female donor with papillary thyroid cancer or a benign thyroid nodule (not recorded which). Some clones in this sample may be carry-over from other donors' samples. The DNA of the CDR3 is TGTGCCAGCAGTTACTCGAATAGCCAGGGCGGGGAGCTGTTTTTT. Translating it yields CASSYSNSQGGELFF.